These 24 T cell receptor beta chains share one sample of origin, sequenced in a study of blood T cell repertoires in COVID-19. Assay used: immunoSEQ multiplex PCR; TCRdb lists only in-frame clones, some missing. The table includes 80,000 to 130,000 clones, more than 90% detected once. The source material was peripheral blood. These TCRs come from a man between 65 and 80 years old with acute or convalescent COVID-19.

The chain combines TRBV5-1 with TRBJ1-4; 8 nucleotides line up with TRBD1. The CDR3 is 15 residues long. Germline lookup yields CDR1 SGHRS and CDR2 YFSETQ. Trimming cost V 3 bases and J 8 bases; bases outside gene matches: 9. The CDR3 region is CASSSTGTGREKLFF. In DNA form, the CDR3 reads TGCGCCAGCAGCTCAACCGGGACAGGTCGGGAAAAACTGTTTTTT.

This clone was observed a single time. The genes are TRBV18 and TRBJ1-6, with 9 bases lining up with TRBD1. The CDR3 extends over 15 amino acids. Germline V gene lookup returns CDR1 KGHSH and CDR2 LQKENI. V dropped 5 bases and J dropped 7; count of bases not matched to a gene: 6. This CDR3 is CASSTGGRGNSPLHF. CDR3 DNA: TGTGCCAGCTCAACAGGGGGCAGGGGGAATTCACCCCTCCACTTT.

The chain recombines TRBV6-4 with TRBJ2-2; 7 nucleotides agree with TRBD2. V lost 6 bases, J lost 5 bases, and 3 bases stayed unmatched. Germline CDR1 reads MRHNA; CDR2 reads SNTAGT. The CDR3 length is 13 residues. The CDR3 protein is CASRPGGTGELFF. The CDR3 nucleotides are TGTGCCAGCAGACCGGGGGGTACCGGGGAGCTGTTTTTT.

The V call is TRBV5-1, the J call TRBJ1-2; 7 bases match TRBD1. J gave up 2 bases and V 2 bases, and 6 bases lay outside the gene matches. Germline-derived CDR1 and CDR2 are SGHRS and YFSETQ. The length of the CDR3 is 15 residues. The CDR3 here is CASSLRQGSNYGYTF. The CDR3 DNA reads as TGCGCCAGCAGCTTACGACAGGGTTCCAACTATGGCTACACCTTC.

This clone appeared a few times. The chain employs TRBV28 and TRBJ1-5; perhaps TRBD1 as D (6 bases). The CDR3 has 16 amino acids. With 1 base removed from V and 3 bases from J, the gap between germline ends came to 13 bases. Germline-derived CDR1 and CDR2 are MDHEN and SYDVKM. CDR3 amino acids: CASSLFGTLYNQPQHF. CDR3 bases: TGTGCCAGCAGTTTATTCGGGACATTGTACAATCAGCCCCAGCATTTT.

The rearrangement links TRBV6-1 to TRBJ1-1, with D unresolved. The V and J ends lost 2 bases and 9 bases respectively, with 10 bases between them. Germline V lookup: CDR1 MNHNS, CDR2 SASEGT. The CDR3 sequence is 12 residues long. In DNA, the CDR3 is TGTGCCAGCAGTGAATATACCAGGCAAGCTTTCTTT. The encoded protein is CASSEYTRQAFF.

The chain combines TRBV20-1 with TRBJ1-4; tentatively, D is TRBD1 (6 bases). The V end was cut by 3 bases, the J end by 3 bases, with 11 bases between. The CDR3 is 14 residues long. Germline V lookup: CDR1 DFQATT, CDR2 SNEGSKA (reference sequence). The CDR3 loop is CSASPEGANEKLFF. CDR3 nucleotide sequence: TGCAGTGCTAGTCCAGAGGGGGCTAATGAAAAACTGTTTTTT.

The V call is TRBV27, the J call TRBJ2-7; possible D gene TRBD1, 8 bases. The CDR3 sequence is 21 residues long. Trimming took off 5 bases at V and 0 bases at J, with 32 bases between the two ends. Germline CDR1 reads MNHEY; CDR2 reads SMNVEV (reference sequence). CDR3 DNA: TGTGCCAGCAGTACCAGGGGAGGGGGCAGGGGGCTTCCTTCACTCTCCTACGAGCAGTACTTC. It is translated as CASSTRGGGRGLPSLSYEQYF.

V usage is TRBV10-2 and J usage is TRBJ2-7, with 8 bases lining up with TRBD1. This CDR3 is 13 amino acids long. The V gene's germline CDR1 is WSHSY and CDR2 SAAADI. V shed 6 bases, J shed 2 bases, and the junction held 3 bases outside the gene matches. In nucleotides, the CDR3 is TGCGCCAGCAGGGGGACAGGAGCCTACGAGCAGTACTTC. Translating gives CASRGTGAYEQYF.

The chain uses TRBV10-3 and TRBJ2-3, with TRBD2 matching over 7 bases. Germline CDR1 is ENHRY and CDR2 is SYGVKD. This CDR3 is built from 16 residues. The V segment lost 6 bases and the J segment 2 bases; nucleotides outside the gene matches: 11. CDR3 residues: CAIRSSERGYTDTQYF. The CDR3 DNA reads as TGTGCCATCAGATCTAGCGAGCGGGGCTACACAGATACGCAGTATTTT.

The J gene is TRBJ2-2, the V gene TRBV6-6; TRBD2 agrees at 8 bases. V dropped 5 bases and J dropped 1; count of bases not matched to a gene: 9. Looked up from germline, CDR1 is MNHNY and CDR2 is SVGAGI (reference sequence). CDR3 length: 17 amino acids. As DNA, the CDR3 is TGTGCCAGCAGTCGAGAGACTAGCGTAGTGAACACCGGGGAGCTGTTTTTT. Encoded protein: CASSRETSVVNTGELFF.

The gene calls are TRBV2 and TRBJ2-3, with D perhaps TRBD2 (5 bases). CDR3 size: 14 residues. From germline, CDR1 is SNHLY and CDR2 FYNNEI. V dropped 3 bases and J dropped 8 bases, with 15 bases sitting between them. The CDR3 is CASSDTRTFSTQYF. CDR3 DNA: TGTGCCAGCAGTGATACCCGGACTTTCAGTACGCAGTATTTT.

V is TRBV6-5 and J is TRBJ1-3; 7 nucleotides match TRBD1. V lost 6 bases and J lost 4; bases outside the gene matches: 6. This CDR3 has 14 amino acids. Germline V gene sequence: CDR1 MNHEY, CDR2 SVGAGI. The CDR3 nucleotides read TGTGCCAGCAGGCCTACAGGGGTCGGAAACACCATATATTTT. Amino acids: CASRPTGVGNTIYF.

This clone was recorded only once. V gene TRBV4-2 combines with J gene TRBJ2-7; D ambiguous. The CDR3 sequence is 15 residues long. The V end lost 0 bases, the J end lost 4 bases, and 13 bases lay between the germline ends. Per germline, CDR1 LGHNA and CDR2 YNFKEQ. CDR3 in DNA: TGTGCCAGCAGCCAAGATATAGCCTATTTTTACGAGCAGTACTTC. This codes for CASSQDIAYFYEQYF.

This clone was recorded a few times. This chain links TRBV4-2 with TRBJ2-5; 10 positions agree with TRBD2. CDR3 length: 16 amino acids. Germline V gene sequence: CDR1 LGHNA, CDR2 YNFKEQ. Trimming at V came to 1 base and at J to 1 base, leaving 3 bases not matched to a gene. In DNA, the CDR3 is TGTGCCAGCAGCCAAGCGTCTAGCGGGGGCCAAGAGACCCAGTACTTC. This encodes CASSQASSGGQETQYF.

The chain carries TRBV19 and TRBJ1-5; D is uncertain. V was pared by 5 bases and J by 6 bases, with 14 bases between. Germline CDR1 and CDR2: LNHDA and SQIVND (reference sequence). The CDR3 is 14 residues long. The CDR3 sequence is CASSGWAVGQPQHF. CDR3 in DNA: TGTGCCAGTAGTGGTTGGGCAGTCGGTCAGCCCCAGCATTTT.

This clone was seen a handful of times. This chain joins TRBV18 and TRBJ1-5, with D uncertain. Germline V gives CDR1 KGHSH, CDR2 LQKENI. Trimming cost V 2 bases and J 3 bases, with 11 bases left between them. This CDR3 comprises 15 residues. This chain's CDR3 is CASSPSITLNQPQHF. In DNA form, the CDR3 reads TGTGCCAGCTCACCAAGCATCACCCTCAATCAGCCCCAGCATTTT.

The chain is built from TRBV5-4 and TRBJ2-3, with TRBD2 matching 7 bases. The CDR3 consists of 16 residues. V dropped 5 bases and J dropped 3; count of bases not matched to a gene: 12. Germline V gene lookup returns CDR1 SGHNT and CDR2 YYREEE (reference sequence). Here the CDR3 DNA reads TGTGCCAGCAGTACTCGACTAGCTACAAAAACAGATACGCAGTATTTT. This sequence encodes CASSTRLATKTDTQYF.

The CDR3 loop is CASKTGTGNTEAFF. CDR3 nucleotides: TGCGCCAGCAAAACCGGGACAGGGAACACTGAAGCTTTCTTT. The chain is built from TRBV5-1 and TRBJ1-1; 8 bases map to TRBD1. The CDR3 totals 14 residues. The ends lost 6 bases at V and 1 base at J; junction bases unmatched: 5. Germline V gene sequence: CDR1 SGHRS, CDR2 YFSETQ.

V is TRBV7-3 and J is TRBJ2-3; 11 bases agree with TRBD2. The ends lost 5 bases at V and 7 bases at J; junction bases unmatched: 8. This CDR3 is 15 amino acids long. Germline CDR1 is SGHTA and CDR2 is FQGTGA. The CDR3 DNA is TGTGCCAGCAGCAACGGACTAGCGGGCTCTAATACGCAGTATTTT. Protein: CASSNGLAGSNTQYF.

The sample holds one count of this clone. The J gene is TRBJ1-3, the V gene TRBV2; D not certain. Between the trimmed V and J ends, which lost 7 bases and 4 bases, there was a span of 20 bases. CDR1 SNHLY and CDR2 FYNNEI come from the germline V gene. The CDR3 runs to 16 residues. CDR3 in amino acids: CASIFFQVSLGNTIYF. The CDR3 region has the DNA TGTGCCAGCATCTTTTTTCAGGTCTCCCTCGGAAACACCATATATTTT.

The chain recombines TRBV4-1 with TRBJ1-5, with no clear D. Germline V gene lookup returns CDR1 MGHRA and CDR2 YSYEKL. The CDR3 runs 12 residues. V gave up 6 bases and J gave up 5 bases, with 8 bases separating them. CDR3 protein: CASSVGDQPQHF. In nucleotides, the CDR3 is TGCGCCAGCAGTGTCGGAGATCAGCCCCAGCATTTT.

The rearrangement links TRBV7-9 to TRBJ2-1; D is perhaps TRBD2 (5 bases). V gave up 11 bases and J gave up 8 bases, with 16 bases separating them. CDR3 size: 12 residues. The germline gives CDR1 SEHNR, CDR2 FQNEAQ (reference sequence). The CDR3 here is CAVRADEDEQFF. CDR3 nucleotides: TGTGCCGTGAGGGCGGACGAGGATGAGCAGTTCTTC.

The CDR3 here is CASSRSAGTPTDTQYF. CDR3 in DNA: TGTGCCAGCAGCCGATCAGCGGGGACCCCCACAGATACGCAGTATTTT. The chain uses TRBV7-9 and TRBJ2-3, with TRBD2 matching over 7 bases. The CDR3 sequence is 16 residues long. CDR1 is SEHNR and CDR2 is FQNEAQ in the germline V gene (reference sequence). Trimming cost V 5 bases and J 2 bases; bases outside gene matches: 10.